One and the same sample provided the 15 T cell receptor beta chains below, sequenced in a study of cytomegalovirus exposure and HLA in healthy donors. Primers: 60 Vbeta forward and 13 Jbeta reverse. This table comes from immunoSEQ multiplex PCR, and its TCRdb copy is limited to in-frame clones, with some not included. The sample includes about 59,000 clones, approximately 83% of them seen just once. Sequenced input: PBMCs. The origin of the receptors is a man in his forties in good health and CMV-seronegative.

The rearrangement links TRBV11-2 to TRBJ1-1, with D possibly matching TRBD1 (6 bases). The germline gives CDR1 SGHAT, CDR2 FQNNGV. This CDR3 has 13 residues. The ends were cut back, 3 bases at V and 5 bases at J, with 10 bases in the middle. CDR3 protein: CASSLTTGTEAFF. The CDR3 DNA follows: TGTGCCAGCAGCTTGACAACAGGGACTGAAGCTTTCTTT.

The gene calls are TRBV5-1 and TRBJ1-1; unclear D gene. Trimming cost V 5 bases and J 0 bases, with 11 bases left between them. Germline V gene sequence: CDR1 SGHRS, CDR2 YFSETQ. The CDR3 runs 14 residues. In DNA, the CDR3 is TGCGCCAGCAGTCCATACAATGTGAACACTGAAGCTTTCTTT. The encoded protein is CASSPYNVNTEAFF.

This clone was recorded only once. The chain recombines TRBV15 with TRBJ1-6, with 7 bases identical to TRBD1. V trimming: 0 bases; J trimming: 11 bases; junction bases outside the gene matches: 10. The CDR3 runs to 16 residues. The V gene's germline CDR1 is LNHNV and CDR2 YYDKDF (reference sequence). CDR3: CATSRDLNRGGTPLHF. The CDR3 nucleotides read TGTGCCACCAGCAGAGATCTAAACAGGGGTGGTACACCCCTCCACTTT.

This clone turned up a few times. V usage is TRBV13 and J usage is TRBJ2-7; 10 nucleotides match TRBD2. Looked up from germline, CDR1 is PRHDT and CDR2 is FYEKMQ (reference sequence). Losses at the gene ends were 6 bases for V and 4 bases for J; bases not matched to a gene: 6. The CDR3 covers 14 residues. The DNA for the CDR3 is TGTGCCAGCAGGAAAAGCGGGGGGGCGTACGAGCAGTACGTC. Its translation: CASRKSGGAYEQYV.

This clone showed up just a few times. The chain uses TRBV10-1 and TRBJ1-6; possibly TRBD1 for D (5 bases). Germline loops: CDR1 WNHNN, CDR2 SYGVQD (reference sequence). The V end was cut by 6 bases, the J end by 0 bases, with 15 bases between. This CDR3 has 17 residues. The CDR3 spells CASRLPEGLSYNSPLHF. The CDR3 nucleotides are TGCGCCAGCAGGCTACCGGAGGGGCTCTCCTATAATTCACCCCTCCACTTT.

The J gene is TRBJ2-7, the V gene TRBV5-4; D is perhaps TRBD2 (5 bases). The CDR3 runs 13 residues. Germline V CDR1 and CDR2: SGHNT, YYREEE (reference sequence). Trimming removed 1 base from V and 7 bases from J, with 12 bases in between. The CDR3 DNA reads as TGTGCCAGCAGCTTGAGAGGGTCAATGGAGCAGTACTTC. Its protein product is CASSLRGSMEQYF.

The CDR3 coding sequence is TGTGCCAGTAGTATATTAAGGGGGCGTCGTTTGTCCGGGGAGCTGTTTTTT. As protein: CASSILRGRRLSGELFF. The V gene is TRBV19, the J gene TRBJ2-2; TRBD1 agrees at 7 bases. CDR3 length equals 17 residues. The V gene end was trimmed by 2 bases and the J gene end by 6 bases; junction bases not matched to a gene: 12. The germline V gene has CDR1 LNHDA and CDR2 SQIVND (reference sequence).

V gene TRBV7-2 combines with J gene TRBJ1-2, with a tentative D call TRBD1 (6 bases). The germline gives CDR1 SGHTA, CDR2 FQGNSA. V lost 8 bases and J 5 bases, leaving 15 bases between the germline ends. This CDR3 is built from 13 residues. The CDR3 DNA sequence: TGTGCCAGCTCCCCGGCAGGGGAGTATGGCTACACCTTC. Translating it yields CASSPAGEYGYTF.

In its sample, this clone was seen once. The chain joins TRBV7-6 to TRBJ2-1, with TRBD1 matching 9 bases. Per germline, CDR1 SGHVS and CDR2 FNYEAQ. The ends lost 5 bases at V and 8 bases at J; junction bases unmatched: 10. The CDR3 length is 15 residues. The CDR3 loop is CASSLGGQGFYEQFF. The CDR3 nucleotides are TGTGCCAGCAGCCTAGGGGGACAGGGCTTTTATGAGCAGTTCTTC.

Written as DNA, the CDR3 is TGCGCCAGCAGCCCTGGCGGGACAGGGGCCTCCTACGAGCAGTACTTC. Translating gives CASSPGGTGASYEQYF. The chain couples TRBV5-1 to TRBJ2-7; 10 bases fit TRBD1. The V and J ends lost 4 bases and 0 bases, in that order; junction bases with no gene match: 7. CDR3 length: 16 amino acids. Germline V gene data show CDR1 as SGHRS and CDR2 as YFSETQ.

This sequence joins TRBV29-1 and TRBJ1-2; a possible D gene is TRBD1 (6 bases). The CDR3 sequence is 15 residues long. V was shortened by 6 bases and J by 4 bases, with 21 bases between the two germline ends. Looked up from germline, CDR1 is SQVTM and CDR2 is ANQGSEA. The CDR3 spells CSVPNRDKGLYGYTF. DNA of the CDR3: TGCAGCGTCCCGAACCGGGACAAGGGGCTCTATGGCTACACCTTC.

This clone was seen more than once but under ten times. This rearrangement joins TRBV5-1 to TRBJ2-6, with a tentative D call TRBD1 (6 bases). The CDR3 has 19 amino acids. V was trimmed by 4 bases and J by 0 bases, leaving 20 bases between them. Germline loops: CDR1 SGHRS, CDR2 YFSETQ. The CDR3: CASSPELGTRSSGANVLTF. CDR3 coding DNA: TGCGCCAGCAGCCCAGAACTAGGGACACGCAGCTCTGGGGCCAACGTCCTGACTTTC. The variable domain in full, completed from reference TRBV5-1 and TRBJ2-6, reads KAGVTQTPRYLIKTRGQQVTLSCSPISGHRSVSWYQQTPGQGLQFLFEYFSETQRNKGNFPGRFSGRQFSNSRSEMNVSTLELGDSALYLCASSPELGTRSSGANVLTFGAGSRLTVL.

V gene TRBV2 combines with J gene TRBJ2-5, with 11 bases aligning to TRBD2. V trimming: 6 bases; J trimming: 2 bases; junction bases outside the gene matches: 8. This CDR3 comprises 16 residues. The germline V gene encodes CDR1 SNHLY and CDR2 FYNNEI. Here the CDR3 reads CASRLAGGVGQETQYF. The CDR3 DNA reads TGTGCCAGCAGATTAGCGGGGGGGGTTGGGCAAGAGACCCAGTACTTC.

The chain is built from TRBV4-3 and TRBJ1-6; tentative D call: TRBD1 (6 bases). CDR1 LGHNA and CDR2 YSLEER come from the germline V gene. V lost 0 bases to trimming and J lost 6 bases, with 12 bases between them. The length of the CDR3 is 16 residues. The CDR3 bases are TGCGCCAGCAGCCAAGAGTACAGGGTGATTAATTCACCCCTCCACTTT. This codes for CASSQEYRVINSPLHF.

The J gene is TRBJ2-7, the V gene TRBV7-8; D possibly corresponds to TRBD2 (6 bases). V was pared by 2 bases and J by 1 base, with 30 bases between. The CDR3 covers 21 residues. In germline, CDR1 is SGHVS, CDR2 FQNEAQ. CDR3 sequence: CASSLSWDWTDSWGDSYEQYV. The CDR3 DNA is TGTGCCAGCAGCTTAAGCTGGGACTGGACCGACTCTTGGGGCGATTCCTACGAGCAGTACGTC.